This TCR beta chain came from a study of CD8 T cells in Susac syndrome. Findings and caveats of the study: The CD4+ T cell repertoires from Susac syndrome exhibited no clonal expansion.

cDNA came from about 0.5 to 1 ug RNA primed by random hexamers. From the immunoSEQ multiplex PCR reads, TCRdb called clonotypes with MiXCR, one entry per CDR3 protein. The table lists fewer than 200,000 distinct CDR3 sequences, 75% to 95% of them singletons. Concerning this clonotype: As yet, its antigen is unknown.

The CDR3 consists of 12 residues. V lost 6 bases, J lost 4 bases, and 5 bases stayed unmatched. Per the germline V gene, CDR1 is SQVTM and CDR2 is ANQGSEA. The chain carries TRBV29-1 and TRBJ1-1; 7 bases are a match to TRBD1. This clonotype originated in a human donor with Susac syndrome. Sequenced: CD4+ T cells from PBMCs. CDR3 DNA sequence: TGCAGCGTCGGGACAGCACCCACTGAAGCTTTCTTT. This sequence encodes CSVGTAPTEAFF.